The 17 T cell receptor beta chains in this list originate from one sample, sequenced in a study of OX40 agonist ivuxolimab in advanced cancers. Sequencing was performed with immunoSEQ multiplex PCR; in TCRdb, only in-frame clones are kept and a portion is missing. The table lists roughly 25,000 clones, roughly 76% of them singletons. The source material was CD4+ or CD8+ T cells sorted from blood, sampled in a trial of the OX40 agonist ivuxolimab. These TCRs come from an adult with an advanced solid tumor such as melanoma, head and neck, liver or kidney cancer.

This clone has a single count. This chain joins TRBV27 and TRBJ2-1; TRBD2 aligns across 10 bases. The germline V gene has CDR1 MNHEY and CDR2 SMNVEV (reference sequence). J was trimmed by 4 bases and V by 8 bases; bases with no gene match: 5. The CDR3 extends over 14 amino acids. The chain's CDR3 is CASAAGGGYNEQFF. The DNA of the CDR3 is TGTGCCAGCGCAGCGGGGGGGGGTTACAATGAGCAGTTCTTC.

This clone was seen more than once but under ten times. This sequence joins TRBV29-1 and TRBJ1-2; 9 bases match TRBD1. The CDR3 extends over 14 amino acids. J gave up 5 bases and V 7 bases, and 11 bases lay outside the gene matches. Germline CDR1 and CDR2: SQVTM and ANQGSEA. CDR3: CSAPTGGIGYGYTF. Written as DNA, the CDR3 is TGCAGCGCACCTACAGGGGGCATAGGGTATGGCTACACCTTC. Using reference TRBV29-1 and TRBJ1-2 for the parts outside the CDR3, the full variable domain is SAVISQKPSRDICQRGTSLTIQCQVDSQVTMMFWYRQQPGQSLTLIATANQGSEATYESGFVIDKFPISRPNLTFSTLTVSNMSPEDSSIYLCSAPTGGIGYGYTFGSGTRLTVV.

This clone has only one observation. The chain links TRBV7-8 to TRBJ2-7; D perhaps matches TRBD2 (5 bases). V lost 4 bases, J lost 0 bases, and 10 bases lay in between. Germline-derived CDR1 and CDR2 are SGHVS and FQNEAQ. The CDR3 is 14 amino acids. This chain's CDR3 is CASSSPGSSYEQYF. In DNA, the CDR3 is TGTGCCAGCAGCTCACCGGGGAGCTCCTACGAGCAGTACTTC.

The chain combines TRBV4-2 with TRBJ2-7; 8 positions agree with TRBD1. Germline lookup yields CDR1 LGHNA and CDR2 YNFKEQ. J gave up 3 bases and V 0 bases, and 4 bases lay outside the gene matches. This CDR3 is 15 amino acids long. The CDR3 DNA sequence: TGTGCCAGCAGCCAAGAACGTACAGGGGGCTACGAGCAGTACTTC. Translation gives CASSQERTGGYEQYF.

The chain links TRBV6-1 to TRBJ1-1; TRBD1 matches at 9 bases. The germline V gene has CDR1 MNHNS and CDR2 SASEGT. The CDR3 sequence is 13 residues long. J lost 4 bases, V lost 6 bases, and 3 bases had no gene match. CDR3 sequence (DNA): TGTGCCAGCAGGGACAGGGGTGGCACTGAAGCTTTCTTT. Protein: CASRDRGGTEAFF.

This chain links TRBV2 with TRBJ2-7; maybe TRBD2 (5 bases). V lost 8 bases, J lost 7 bases, and 15 bases lay in between. Germline V gives CDR1 SNHLY, CDR2 FYNNEI. There are 12 residues in the CDR3. The CDR3 sequence is CASLSATGEQYF. The CDR3 DNA reads as TGTGCCAGCCTATCAGCTACGGGGGAGCAGTACTTC.

V usage is TRBV6-4 and J usage is TRBJ2-1; possibly TRBD2 for D (5 bases). CDR3 length: 16 amino acids. The V and J ends lost 2 bases and 0 bases respectively, with 11 bases between them. Germline CDR1 reads MRHNA; CDR2 reads SNTAGT. The CDR3 DNA is TGTGCCAGCAGTGACGACTATTCGAGCTCCTACAATGAGCAGTTCTTC. Protein sequence: CASSDDYSSSYNEQFF.

The chain is built from TRBV6-1 and TRBJ2-7; tentatively, D is TRBD2 (5 bases). This CDR3 is 14 amino acids long. Germline CDR1 MNHNS, CDR2 SASEGT. V lost 8 bases to trimming and J lost 6 bases, with 20 bases between them. This CDR3 reads CASGGVGTLAEQYF. The CDR3 nucleotides are TGTGCCAGCGGAGGTGTGGGAACGTTGGCCGAGCAGTACTTC.

The table lists this clone with a count of one. J is TRBJ1-2 and V is TRBV2, with D unresolved. The V end was cut by 3 bases, the J end by 4 bases, with 9 bases between. Germline V gene sequence: CDR1 SNHLY, CDR2 FYNNEI. The CDR3 is 13 residues long. CDR3 nucleotide sequence: TGTGCCAGCAGTGAGACCGAACTCTATGGCTACACCTTC. The encoded protein is CASSETELYGYTF. The full variable domain, in which reference TRBV2 and TRBJ1-2 provide the parts outside the CDR3, is EPEVTQTPSHQVTQMGQEVILRCVPISNHLYFYWYRQILGQKVEFLVSFYNNEISEKSEIFDDQFSVERPDGSNFTLKIRSTKLEDSAMYFCASSETELYGYTFGSGTRLTVV.

This chain's CDR3 is CASSNREASEQYF. CDR3 sequence (DNA): TGTGCCAGTAGTAACCGGGAAGCTTCCGAGCAGTACTTC. The V and J genes are TRBV19 and TRBJ2-7; D is possibly TRBD2 (5 bases). Germline-derived CDR1 and CDR2 are LNHDA and SQIVND (reference sequence). Trimming removed 4 bases at V and 6 bases at J, with 13 bases between. The CDR3 loop spans 13 amino acids.

The gene calls are TRBV7-9 and TRBJ1-2; 8 bases align to TRBD1. This CDR3 is built from 15 residues. Germline trimming cut 1 base from V and 6 bases from J; bases unmatched to any gene: 7. CDR1 is SEHNR, CDR2 FQNEAQ, per germline (reference sequence). The CDR3 here is CASSLGSGGLNGYTF. CDR3 in DNA: TGTGCCAGCAGCTTAGGATCAGGGGGCTTGAATGGCTACACCTTC.

J is TRBJ1-4 and V is TRBV4-1; the D is unclear. Between the trimmed V and J ends, which lost 3 bases and 6 bases, there was a span of 14 bases. Germline CDR1 is MGHRA and CDR2 is YSYEKL. The CDR3 contains 15 residues. The CDR3 is CASSQGFSLDEKLFF. The CDR3 DNA sequence: TGCGCCAGCAGCCAGGGATTCTCCTTGGATGAAAAACTGTTTTTT.

The rearrangement links TRBV6-1 to TRBJ1-1, with 9 nucleotides matching TRBD1. After removal of 6 bases from V and 3 bases from J, the junction contained 8 bases not matched to a gene. Germline V gene data show CDR1 as MNHNS and CDR2 as SASEGT. The CDR3 runs 15 residues. This CDR3 is CASRGPQGADTEAFF. The DNA for the CDR3 is TGTGCCAGCAGGGGACCACAGGGGGCGGACACTGAAGCTTTCTTT.

This clone has only a few counts. J is TRBJ1-1 and V is TRBV6-1; 8 bases agree with TRBD1. The germline V gene has CDR1 MNHNS and CDR2 SASEGT. CDR3 length: 15 residues. The trim removed 0 bases at V and 7 bases at J, leaving 7 bases unmatched. CDR3 amino acids: CASSEAGTGPIEAFF. The DNA for the CDR3 is TGTGCCAGCAGTGAAGCGGGGACAGGCCCGATTGAAGCTTTCTTT.

The V call is TRBV4-2, the J call TRBJ1-6, with D unclear. Trimming removed 1 base at V and 9 bases at J, with 4 bases between. Germline V gene data show CDR1 as LGHNA and CDR2 as YNFKEQ. This CDR3 is built from 12 residues. CDR3 DNA sequence: TGTGCCAGCAGCCAAGGGGTTTCACCCCTCCACTTT. Translated: CASSQGVSPLHF.

The rearrangement joins TRBV27 to TRBJ2-7; TRBD1 matches at 12 bases. Germline V gives CDR1 MNHEY, CDR2 SMNVEV (reference sequence). Trimming cost V 6 bases and J 3 bases; bases outside gene matches: 3. The CDR3 is made up of 14 amino acids. The CDR3 loop reads CASRGQGAFYEQYF. DNA for the CDR3: TGTGCCAGCAGGGGACAGGGGGCTTTCTACGAGCAGTACTTC.

The J gene is TRBJ1-1, the V gene TRBV7-8, with D uncertain. This CDR3 is 14 amino acids long. CDR1 is SGHVS, CDR2 FQNEAQ, per germline. With 1 base removed from V and 3 bases from J, the gap between germline ends came to 9 bases. CDR3 bases: TGTGCCAGCAGCTTAGGGACGCAACACACTGAAGCTTTCTTT. Protein sequence: CASSLGTQHTEAFF. The whole variable domain, remainder taken from reference TRBV7-8 and TRBJ1-1, is GAGVSQSPRYKVAKRGQDVALRCDPISGHVSLFWYQQALGQGPEFLTYFQNEAQLDKSGLPSDRFFAERPEGSVSTLKIQRTQQEDSAVYLCASSLGTQHTEAFFGQGTRLTVV.